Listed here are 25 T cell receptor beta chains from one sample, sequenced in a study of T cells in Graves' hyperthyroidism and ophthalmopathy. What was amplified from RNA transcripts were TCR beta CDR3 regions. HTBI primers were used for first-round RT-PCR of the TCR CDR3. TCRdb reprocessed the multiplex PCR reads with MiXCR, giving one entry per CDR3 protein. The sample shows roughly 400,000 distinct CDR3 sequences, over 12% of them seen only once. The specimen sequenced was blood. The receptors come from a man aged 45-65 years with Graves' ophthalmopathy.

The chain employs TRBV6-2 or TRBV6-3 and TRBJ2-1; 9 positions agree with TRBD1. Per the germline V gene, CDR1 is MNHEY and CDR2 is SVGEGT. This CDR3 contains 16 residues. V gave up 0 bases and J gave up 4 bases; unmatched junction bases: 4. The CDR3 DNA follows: TGTGCCAGCAGTTACTCGACAGGGGGATTGTACAATGAGCAGTTCTTC. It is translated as CASSYSTGGLYNEQFF.

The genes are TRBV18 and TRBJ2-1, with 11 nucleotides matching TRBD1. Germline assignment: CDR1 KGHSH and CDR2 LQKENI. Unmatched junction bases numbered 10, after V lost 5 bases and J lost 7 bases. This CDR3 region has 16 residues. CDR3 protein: CASSGLLRDRGNEQFF. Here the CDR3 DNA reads TGTGCCAGCTCAGGGCTACTCCGGGACAGGGGGAATGAGCAGTTCTTC.

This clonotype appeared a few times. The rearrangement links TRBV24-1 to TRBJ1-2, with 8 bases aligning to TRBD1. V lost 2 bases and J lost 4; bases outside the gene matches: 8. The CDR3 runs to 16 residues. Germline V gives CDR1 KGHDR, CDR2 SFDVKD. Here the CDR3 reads CATSDSTTGAAYGYTF. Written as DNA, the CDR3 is TGTGCCACCAGTGATTCCACGACAGGGGCGGCCTATGGCTACACCTTC.

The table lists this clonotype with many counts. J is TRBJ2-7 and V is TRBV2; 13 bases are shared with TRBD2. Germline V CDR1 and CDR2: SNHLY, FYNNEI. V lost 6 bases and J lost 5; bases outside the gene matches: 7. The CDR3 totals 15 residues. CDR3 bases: TGTGCCAGCAGCCCGGGACTAGCGGGGCCCCACGAGCAGTACTTC. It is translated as CASSPGLAGPHEQYF.

The CDR3 loop is CSVVEREQFF. DNA for the CDR3: TGCAGCGTTGTCGAACGCGAGCAGTTCTTC. The chain has TRBV29-1 and TRBJ2-1; D gene uncertain. The V end was cut by 4 bases, the J end by 10 bases, with 8 bases between. The CDR3 length is 10 residues. Germline-derived CDR1 and CDR2 are SQVTM and ANQGSEA.

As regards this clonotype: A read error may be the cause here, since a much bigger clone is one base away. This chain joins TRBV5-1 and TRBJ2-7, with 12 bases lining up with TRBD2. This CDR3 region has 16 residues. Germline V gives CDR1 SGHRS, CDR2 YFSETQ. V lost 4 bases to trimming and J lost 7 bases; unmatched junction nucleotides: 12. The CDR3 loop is CASSRDGLAGGNEQYF. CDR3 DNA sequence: TGCGCCAGCAGCCGGGATGGGCTAGCGGGAGGGAATGAGCAGTACTTC.

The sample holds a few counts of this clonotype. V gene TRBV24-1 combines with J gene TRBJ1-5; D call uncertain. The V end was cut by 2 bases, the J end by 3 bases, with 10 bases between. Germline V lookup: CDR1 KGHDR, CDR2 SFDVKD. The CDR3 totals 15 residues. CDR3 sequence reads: CATSDSDKPNQPQHF. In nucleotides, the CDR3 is TGTGCCACCAGTGATTCAGACAAGCCCAATCAGCCCCAGCATTTT.

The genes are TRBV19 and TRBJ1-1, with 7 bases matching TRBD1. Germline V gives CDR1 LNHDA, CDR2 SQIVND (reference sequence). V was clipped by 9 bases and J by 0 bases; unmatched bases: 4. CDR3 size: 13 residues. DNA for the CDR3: TGTGCCAGCCTCGACAGGGTGAACACTGAAGCTTTCTTT. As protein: CASLDRVNTEAFF.

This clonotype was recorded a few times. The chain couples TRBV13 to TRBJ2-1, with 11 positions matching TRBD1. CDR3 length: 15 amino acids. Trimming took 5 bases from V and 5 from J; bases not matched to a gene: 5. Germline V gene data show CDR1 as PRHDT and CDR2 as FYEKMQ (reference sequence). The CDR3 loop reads CASSPTGQGDNEQFF. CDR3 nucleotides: TGTGCCAGCAGCCCAACGGGACAGGGGGACAATGAGCAGTTCTTC.

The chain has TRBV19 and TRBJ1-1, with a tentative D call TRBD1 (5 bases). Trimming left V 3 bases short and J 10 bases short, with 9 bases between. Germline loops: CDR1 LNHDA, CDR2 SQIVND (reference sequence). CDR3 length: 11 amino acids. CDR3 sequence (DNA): TGTGCCAGTAGTATGTGGGGGATAGCTTTCTTT. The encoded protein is CASSMWGIAFF. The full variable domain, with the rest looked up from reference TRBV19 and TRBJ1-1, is DGGITQSPKYLFRKEGQNVTLSCEQNLNHDAMYWYRQDPGQGLRLIYYSQIVNDFQKGDIAEGYSVSREKKESFPLTVTSAQKNPTAFYLCASSMWGIAFFGQGTRLTVV.

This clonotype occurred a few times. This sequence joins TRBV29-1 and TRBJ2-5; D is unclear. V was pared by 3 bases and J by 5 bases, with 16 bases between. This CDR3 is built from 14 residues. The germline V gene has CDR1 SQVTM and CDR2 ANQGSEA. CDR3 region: CSVDGSIKGETQYF. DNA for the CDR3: TGCAGCGTTGATGGTAGCATAAAAGGGGAGACCCAGTACTTC.

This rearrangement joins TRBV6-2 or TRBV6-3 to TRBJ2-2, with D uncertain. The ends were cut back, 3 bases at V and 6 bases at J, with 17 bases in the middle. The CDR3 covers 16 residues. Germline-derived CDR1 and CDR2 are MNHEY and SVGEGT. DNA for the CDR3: TGTGCCAGCAGTTATCTTAAGGGCAGGTCCGCCGGGGAGCTGTTTTTT. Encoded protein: CASSYLKGRSAGELFF.

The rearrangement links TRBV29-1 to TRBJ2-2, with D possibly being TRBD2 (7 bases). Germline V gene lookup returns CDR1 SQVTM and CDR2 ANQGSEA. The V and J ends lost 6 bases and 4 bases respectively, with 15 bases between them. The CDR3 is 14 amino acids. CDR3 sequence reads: CSVRPGGLTGELFF. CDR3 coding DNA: TGCAGCGTCCGTCCGGGGGGCCTCACCGGGGAGCTGTTTTTT.

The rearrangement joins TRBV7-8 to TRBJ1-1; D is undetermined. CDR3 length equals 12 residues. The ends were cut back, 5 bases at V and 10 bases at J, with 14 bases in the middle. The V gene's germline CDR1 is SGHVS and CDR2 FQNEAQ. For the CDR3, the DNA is TGTGCCAGCAGCCTTCCGGGGATTGGAGCTTTCTTT. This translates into CASSLPGIGAFF. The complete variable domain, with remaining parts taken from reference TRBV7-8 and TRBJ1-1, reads GAGVSQSPRYKVAKRGQDVALRCDPISGHVSLFWYQQALGQGPEFLTYFQNEAQLDKSGLPSDRFFAERPEGSVSTLKIQRTQQEDSAVYLCASSLPGIGAFFGQGTRLTVV.

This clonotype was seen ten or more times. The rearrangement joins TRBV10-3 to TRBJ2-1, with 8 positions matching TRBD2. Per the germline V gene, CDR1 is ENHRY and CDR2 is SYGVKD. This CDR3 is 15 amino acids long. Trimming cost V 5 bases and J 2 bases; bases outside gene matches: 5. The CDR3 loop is CAISTSGGPYNEQFF. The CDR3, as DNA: TGTGCCATCAGTACTAGCGGAGGCCCCTACAATGAGCAGTTCTTC.

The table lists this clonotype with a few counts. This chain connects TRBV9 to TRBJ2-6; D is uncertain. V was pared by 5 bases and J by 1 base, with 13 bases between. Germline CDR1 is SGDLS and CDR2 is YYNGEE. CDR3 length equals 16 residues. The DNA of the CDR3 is TGTGCCAGCAGACGAAGTGGTGATTCTGGGGCCAACGTCCTGACTTTC. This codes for CASRRSGDSGANVLTF.

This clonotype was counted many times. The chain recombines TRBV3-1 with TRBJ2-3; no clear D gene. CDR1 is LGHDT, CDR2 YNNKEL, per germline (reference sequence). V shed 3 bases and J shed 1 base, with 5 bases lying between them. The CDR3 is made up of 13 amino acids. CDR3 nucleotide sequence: TGTGCCAGCAGCCAGCTCCGCACAGATACGCAGTATTTT. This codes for CASSQLRTDTQYF.

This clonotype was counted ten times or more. The CDR3 is CSVEWSSGPRWEQYF. As DNA, the CDR3 is TGCAGCGTTGAATGGTCTAGCGGGCCACGATGGGAGCAGTACTTC. The rearrangement joins TRBV29-1 to TRBJ2-7; TRBD2 aligns across 8 bases. J gave up 7 bases and V 2 bases, and 13 bases lay outside the gene matches. The CDR3 loop spans 15 amino acids. Per the germline V gene, CDR1 is SQVTM and CDR2 is ANQGSEA.

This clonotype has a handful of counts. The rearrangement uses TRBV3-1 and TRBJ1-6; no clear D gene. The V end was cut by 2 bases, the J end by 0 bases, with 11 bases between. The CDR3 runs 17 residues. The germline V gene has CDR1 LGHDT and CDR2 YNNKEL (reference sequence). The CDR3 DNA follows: TGTGCCAGCAGCCAAACGCCTCGGATCTCCTATAATTCACCCCTCCACTTT. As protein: CASSQTPRISYNSPLHF.

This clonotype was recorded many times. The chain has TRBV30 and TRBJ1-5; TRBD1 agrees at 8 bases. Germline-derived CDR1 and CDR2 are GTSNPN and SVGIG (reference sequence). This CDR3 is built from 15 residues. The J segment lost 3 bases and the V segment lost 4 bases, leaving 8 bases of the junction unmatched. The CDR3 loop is CAWTPRTGSNQPQHF. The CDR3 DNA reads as TGTGCCTGGACCCCGAGGACAGGGTCCAATCAGCCCCAGCATTTT.

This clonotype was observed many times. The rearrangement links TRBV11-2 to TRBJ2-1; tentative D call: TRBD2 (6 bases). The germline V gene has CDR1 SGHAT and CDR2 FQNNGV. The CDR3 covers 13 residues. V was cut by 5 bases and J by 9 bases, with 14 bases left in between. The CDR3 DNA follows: TGTGCCAGCAGCCCGGCTAGCGTTGGTGAGCAGTTCTTC. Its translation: CASSPASVGEQFF.

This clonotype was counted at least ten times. The DNA of the CDR3 is TGTGCCAGCAAGAGAGATAATAGCGGGGCAATAAGCACAGATACGCAGTATTTT. Translating gives CASKRDNSGAISTDTQYF. The chain combines TRBV2 with TRBJ2-3; 8 nucleotides align to TRBD2. This CDR3 spans 18 amino acids. Trimming cost V 7 bases and J 0 bases; bases outside gene matches: 15. Per germline, CDR1 SNHLY and CDR2 FYNNEI.

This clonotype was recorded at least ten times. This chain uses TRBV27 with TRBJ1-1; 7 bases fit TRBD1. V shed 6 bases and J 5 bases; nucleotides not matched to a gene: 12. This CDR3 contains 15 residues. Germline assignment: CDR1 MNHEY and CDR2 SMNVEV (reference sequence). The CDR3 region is CASRKTGLSVTEAFF. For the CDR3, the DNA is TGTGCCAGCAGAAAGACAGGGTTGTCGGTTACTGAAGCTTTCTTT.

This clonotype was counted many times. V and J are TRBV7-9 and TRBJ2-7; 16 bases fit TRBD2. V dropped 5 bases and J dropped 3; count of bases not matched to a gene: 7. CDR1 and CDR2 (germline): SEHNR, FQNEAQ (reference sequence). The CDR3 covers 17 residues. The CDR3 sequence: CASSPYGTSGRGYEQYF. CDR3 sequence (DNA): TGTGCCAGCAGCCCCTATGGGACTAGCGGGAGGGGCTACGAGCAGTACTTC.

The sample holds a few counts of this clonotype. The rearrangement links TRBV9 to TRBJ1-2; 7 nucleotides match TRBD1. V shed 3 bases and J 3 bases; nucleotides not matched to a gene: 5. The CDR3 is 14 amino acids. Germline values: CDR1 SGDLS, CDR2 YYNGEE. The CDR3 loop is CASSEGQTYYGYTF. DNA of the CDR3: TGTGCCAGCAGCGAGGGACAGACTTACTATGGCTACACCTTC.